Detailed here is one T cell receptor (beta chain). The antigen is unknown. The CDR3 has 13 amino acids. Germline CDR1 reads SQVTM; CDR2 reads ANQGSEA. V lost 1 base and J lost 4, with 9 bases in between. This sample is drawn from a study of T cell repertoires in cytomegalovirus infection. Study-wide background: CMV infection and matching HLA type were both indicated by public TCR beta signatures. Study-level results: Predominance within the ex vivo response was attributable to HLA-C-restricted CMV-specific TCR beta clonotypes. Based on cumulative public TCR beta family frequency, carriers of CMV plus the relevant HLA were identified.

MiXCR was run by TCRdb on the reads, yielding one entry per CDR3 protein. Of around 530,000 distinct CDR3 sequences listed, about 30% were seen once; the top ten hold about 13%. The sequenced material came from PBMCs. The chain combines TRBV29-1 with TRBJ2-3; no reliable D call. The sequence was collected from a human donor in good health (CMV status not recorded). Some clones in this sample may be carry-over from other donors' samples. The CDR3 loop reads CSVEGAGADTQYF. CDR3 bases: TGCAGCGTTGAAGGGGCAGGTGCAGATACGCAGTATTTT.